These 29 T cell receptor beta chains share one sample of origin, sequenced in a study of blood T cell repertoires in COVID-19. The table came from immunoSEQ multiplex PCR; TCRdb's copy has only in-frame clones and leaves some out. The sample contains 110,000 to 150,000 clones, around 84% of which appear only once. Sequenced sample: peripheral blood. The receptor source for this set is a man aged 60-69 years with active or convalescent COVID-19.

The chain uses TRBV2 and TRBJ1-1; perhaps TRBD1 as D (6 bases). The germline V and J ends were trimmed by 5 bases and 0 bases, with 10 bases remaining between them. Germline values: CDR1 SNHLY, CDR2 FYNNEI. The CDR3 spans 14 residues. This CDR3 reads CASSLGQLNTEAFF. CDR3 DNA sequence: TGTGCCAGCAGTCTCGGACAGCTGAACACTGAAGCTTTCTTT.

This clone was counted a few times. J is TRBJ2-1 and V is TRBV9; tentatively, D is TRBD1 (6 bases). The CDR3 sequence is 14 residues long. Trimming took off 0 bases at V and 5 bases at J, with 9 bases between the two ends. CDR1 is SGDLS and CDR2 is YYNGEE in the germline V gene. The CDR3 sequence is CASSVEDSHNEQFF. The CDR3 DNA follows: TGTGCCAGCAGCGTAGAGGACAGCCACAATGAGCAGTTCTTC.

The rearrangement links TRBV28 to TRBJ1-5; D might be TRBD1 (6 bases). The CDR3 consists of 15 residues. CDR1 and CDR2 (germline): MDHEN, SYDVKM. The ends were cut back, 7 bases at V and 5 bases at J, with 18 bases in the middle. As DNA, the CDR3 is TGTGCCAGCACCCCCAGGGGATGGTTCGATCAGCCCCAGCATTTT. Its protein product is CASTPRGWFDQPQHF.

CDR3 DNA: TGTGCCAGCTCTCGACTAGCGGATTACTACAATGAGCAGTTCTTC. Its protein product is CASSRLADYYNEQFF. The V call is TRBV18, the J call TRBJ2-1; TRBD2 matches 9 bases. Germline V gene sequence: CDR1 KGHSH, CDR2 LQKENI. The CDR3 has 15 amino acids. The trim removed 6 bases at V and 3 bases at J, leaving 6 bases unmatched.

The V and J genes are TRBV19 and TRBJ2-1; 7 nucleotides match TRBD2. This CDR3 comprises 15 residues. J gave up 3 bases and V 4 bases, and 6 bases lay outside the gene matches. Germline V gives CDR1 LNHDA, CDR2 SQIVND (reference sequence). The CDR3, as DNA: TGTGCCAGTAGTAAAACTAGCGACGTCTACAATGAGCAGTTCTTC. Translating gives CASSKTSDVYNEQFF.

This clone has only a few counts. The chain links TRBV9 to TRBJ1-4, with D possibly being TRBD1 (6 bases). This CDR3 is built from 13 residues. The V gene lost 2 bases and the J gene lost 7 bases, with 9 bases spanning the gap. Germline V lookup: CDR1 SGDLS, CDR2 YYNGEE. This chain's CDR3 is CASSVTGFEKLFF. CDR3 bases: TGTGCCAGCAGCGTGACAGGTTTTGAAAAACTGTTTTTT.

The chain has TRBV4-3 and TRBJ1-6; D gene unclear. CDR3 length: 19 amino acids. CDR1 and CDR2 (germline): LGHNA, YSLEER. V dropped 0 bases and J dropped 0 bases, with 15 bases sitting between them. The CDR3 bases are TGCGCCAGCAGCCAAGAAATGGCGGGCTGGAGCTCCTATAATTCACCCCTCCACTTT. Translated, it gives CASSQEMAGWSSYNSPLHF.

J is TRBJ2-5 and V is TRBV24-1; 11 nucleotides match TRBD2. CDR3 size: 14 residues. V was pared by 7 bases and J by 1 base, with 1 base of the junction left unmatched. The germline CDR1 and CDR2 sequences are KGHDR and SFDVKD. The CDR3, as DNA: TGTGCCACCAGCCTAGCGGGAGGCCAAGAGACCCAGTACTTC. Translated, it gives CATSLAGGQETQYF.

This clone was picked up a small number of times. J is TRBJ1-6 and V is TRBV18; 8 positions agree with TRBD1. Germline CDR1 is KGHSH and CDR2 is LQKENI. The CDR3 loop spans 17 amino acids. J gave up 9 bases and V 2 bases, and 12 bases lay outside the gene matches. This CDR3 is CASSPTRDRLGGSPLHF. The CDR3, as DNA: TGTGCCAGCTCACCAACGCGGGACAGGTTGGGAGGTTCACCCCTCCACTTT.

This chain links TRBV4-3 with TRBJ1-3; possible D gene TRBD1, 5 bases. Per the germline V gene, CDR1 is LGHNA and CDR2 is YSLEER. This CDR3 has 15 residues. The ends were cut back, 3 bases at V and 0 bases at J, with 9 bases in the middle. The CDR3 nucleotides read TGCGCCAGCAGCCAGGACATCGACTCTGGAAACACCATATATTTT. It codes for CASSQDIDSGNTIYF.

The chain employs TRBV19 and TRBJ1-3, with a tentative D call TRBD1 (6 bases). The V gene lost 4 bases and the J gene lost 4 bases, with 17 bases spanning the gap. Germline V gene data show CDR1 as LNHDA and CDR2 as SQIVND (reference sequence). The CDR3 has 16 residues. The CDR3 DNA is TGTGCCAGTAGTACAAAGCCAGGGGTGATGGGAAACACCATATATTTT. It translates to CASSTKPGVMGNTIYF.

The V and J genes are TRBV12-5 and TRBJ2-1; 9 nucleotides align to TRBD1. The CDR3 spans 14 residues. V lost 6 bases and J lost 4; bases outside the gene matches: 4. Germline V gives CDR1 LGHNT, CDR2 FRNRAP. CDR3 sequence (DNA): TGTGCTAGTGGCCTGGGGACAGGGTACAATGAGCAGTTCTTC. Translated: CASGLGTGYNEQFF.

The V call is TRBV25-1, the J call TRBJ2-1, with 8 bases matching TRBD1. The CDR3 covers 15 residues. The V segment lost 4 bases and the J segment 4 bases; nucleotides outside the gene matches: 6. Germline loops: CDR1 MGHDK, CDR2 SYGVNS. CDR3 in amino acids: CASSVGTGNYNEQFF. In DNA, the CDR3 is TGTGCCAGCAGTGTCGGGACAGGCAATTACAATGAGCAGTTCTTC.

This clone appeared a single time. V usage is TRBV9 and J usage is TRBJ2-2; D is ambiguous. Germline lookup yields CDR1 SGDLS and CDR2 YYNGEE. The ends were cut back, 1 base at V and 6 bases at J, with 10 bases in the middle. There are 14 residues in the CDR3. The CDR3, as DNA: TGTGCCAGCAGCGTAAGACACGGTCCCGGGGAGCTGTTTTTT. It encodes CASSVRHGPGELFF.

The chain uses TRBV30 and TRBJ2-1, with D maybe TRBD2 (6 bases). The CDR3 contains 15 residues. The germline CDR1 and CDR2 sequences are GTSNPN and SVGIG (reference sequence). The V end lost 2 bases, the J end lost 3 bases, and 14 bases lay between the germline ends. Written as DNA, the CDR3 is TGTGCCTGGAGTAGGCTGGGAGGTAACTACAATGAGCAGTTCTTC. Its protein product is CAWSRLGGNYNEQFF. The whole variable domain, filled in from reference TRBV30 and TRBJ2-1, reads SQTIHQWPATLVQPVGSPLSLECTVEGTSNPNLYWYRQAAGRGLQLLFYSVGIGQISSEVPQNLSASRPQDRQFILSSKKLLLSDSGFYLCAWSRLGGNYNEQFFGPGTRLTVL.

This sequence joins TRBV5-1 and TRBJ2-5; 8 positions match TRBD1. This CDR3 comprises 14 residues. V shed 4 bases, J shed 6 bases, and the junction held 8 bases outside the gene matches. Germline V lookup: CDR1 SGHRS, CDR2 YFSETQ. In DNA, the CDR3 is TGCGCCAGCAGCCAAACAGGGGGTAAACAGACCCAGTACTTC. It specifies CASSQTGGKQTQYF.

This clone was observed a single time. The chain is built from TRBV6-2 or TRBV6-3 and TRBJ2-7; D is perhaps TRBD1 (7 bases). Trimming removed 2 bases from V and 1 base from J, with 15 bases in between. Per germline, CDR1 MNHEY and CDR2 SVGEGT. This CDR3 has 16 amino acids. The CDR3 nucleotides read TGTGCCAGCAGTTACCGCGGGACAGTGTCTTCCTACGAGCAGTACTTC. It codes for CASSYRGTVSSYEQYF.

The rearrangement uses TRBV5-1 and TRBJ2-3, with D perhaps TRBD2 (7 bases). CDR1 is SGHRS and CDR2 is YFSETQ in the germline V gene. V shed 0 bases and J shed 4 bases, with 12 bases lying between them. The CDR3 is made up of 15 amino acids. This CDR3 reads CASSLDRGASDTQYF. CDR3 DNA: TGCGCCAGCAGCTTGGATCGGGGGGCCTCAGATACGCAGTATTTT.

V usage is TRBV30 and J usage is TRBJ1-2; 7 bases map to TRBD1. This CDR3 is 17 amino acids long. Germline values: CDR1 GTSNPN, CDR2 SVGIG (reference sequence). With 1 base clipped from V and 5 bases from J, the junction kept 16 bases outside the gene matches. CDR3 in DNA: TGTGCCTGGAGTGGTATACGGCCGGGACAGAAACAATATGGCTACACCTTC. The encoded protein is CAWSGIRPGQKQYGYTF.

V is TRBV2 and J is TRBJ1-1, with TRBD1 identical over 10 bases. The germline gives CDR1 SNHLY, CDR2 FYNNEI. The CDR3 extends over 14 amino acids. The J segment lost 6 bases and the V segment lost 6 bases, leaving 7 bases of the junction unmatched. The CDR3 protein is CASRSTGGLAEAFF. Here the CDR3 DNA reads TGTGCCAGCAGATCGACAGGGGGCTTAGCTGAAGCTTTCTTT.

V and J are TRBV5-1 and TRBJ2-4; perhaps TRBD2 as D (5 bases). Germline V lookup: CDR1 SGHRS, CDR2 YFSETQ. Trimming took 4 bases from V and 8 from J, leaving 13 bases between them. This CDR3 contains 13 residues. The CDR3 reads CASSRRELDIQYF. CDR3 DNA sequence: TGCGCCAGCAGCCGAAGGGAGCTCGACATTCAGTACTTC.

The count of this clone is one. This rearrangement joins TRBV3-1 (or the pseudogene TRBV3-2) to TRBJ1-3; 7 positions agree with TRBD1. The length of the CDR3 is 15 residues. CDR1 is LGHDT and CDR2 is YNNKEL in the germline V gene (reference sequence). V was pared by 3 bases and J by 3 bases, with 5 bases of the junction left unmatched. The CDR3 reads CASSHQTGIGNTIYF. CDR3 in DNA: TGTGCCAGCAGCCACCAGACAGGGATTGGAAACACCATATATTTT.

Only a few counts were recorded for this clone. V gene TRBV6-5 combines with J gene TRBJ1-5, with D unresolved. Deletions cut 5 bases from V and 0 bases from J, with 8 bases between. Looked up from germline, CDR1 is MNHEY and CDR2 is SVGAGI. The CDR3 covers 14 residues. This CDR3 is CASSQTSSNQPQHF. CDR3 nucleotides: TGTGCCAGCAGTCAGACAAGTAGCAATCAGCCCCAGCATTTT.

This clone was counted only a few times. The chain links TRBV24-1 to TRBJ2-5; 7 bases are shared with TRBD1. With V trimmed by 2 bases and J by 4 bases, 12 bases remained unmatched. From germline, CDR1 is KGHDR and CDR2 SFDVKD. The CDR3 is made up of 17 amino acids. The CDR3 is CATSDSIRTGVRETQYF. The CDR3 nucleotides are TGTGCCACCAGTGATTCTATCCGGACAGGAGTACGAGAGACCCAGTACTTC.

V and J are TRBV4-1 and TRBJ1-4; no definite D call. Trimming shortened V by 2 bases and J by 4 bases, and 14 bases separated the two germline ends. CDR3 length: 16 amino acids. Germline values: CDR1 MGHRA, CDR2 YSYEKL. Here the CDR3 DNA reads TGCGCCAGCAGCCAATTCGGACGGGAACATAATGAAAAACTGTTTTTT. This translates into CASSQFGREHNEKLFF.

This clone was observed once. The genes are TRBV9 and TRBJ1-1, with a tentative D call TRBD1 (6 bases). Germline CDR1 and CDR2: SGDLS and YYNGEE. The CDR3 is 15 amino acids. Trimming cost V 4 bases and J 0 bases, with 13 bases left between them. The CDR3 spells CASSPRTDLNTEAFF. The CDR3 nucleotides are TGTGCCAGCAGCCCAAGGACAGATTTGAACACTGAAGCTTTCTTT.

The V call is TRBV2, the J call TRBJ1-4, with a tentative D call TRBD1 (5 bases). V dropped 2 bases and J dropped 0 bases, with 13 bases sitting between them. The CDR3 spans 17 residues. Germline V gene lookup returns CDR1 SNHLY and CDR2 FYNNEI. The CDR3 DNA reads TGTGCCAGCAGTGAACAGGGTGGACCCGCAACTAATGAAAAACTGTTTTTT. Translating gives CASSEQGGPATNEKLFF.

The chain uses TRBV29-1 and TRBJ1-2; 8 bases match TRBD1. This CDR3 has 13 residues. Germline loops: CDR1 SQVTM, CDR2 ANQGSEA. J gave up 5 bases and V 6 bases, and 8 bases lay outside the gene matches. DNA of the CDR3: TGCAGCGTGACAGGGGAACAAGGGTATGGCTACACCTTC. Translating it yields CSVTGEQGYGYTF.

The chain recombines TRBV18 with TRBJ1-4; no definite D call. The CDR3 loop spans 15 amino acids. The germline V and J ends were trimmed by 3 bases and 7 bases, with 15 bases remaining between them. Per germline, CDR1 KGHSH and CDR2 LQKENI. CDR3 sequence (DNA): TGTGCCAGCTCACCGTATAGCCCCCCTAGTGAAAAACTGTTTTTT. This translates into CASSPYSPPSEKLFF.